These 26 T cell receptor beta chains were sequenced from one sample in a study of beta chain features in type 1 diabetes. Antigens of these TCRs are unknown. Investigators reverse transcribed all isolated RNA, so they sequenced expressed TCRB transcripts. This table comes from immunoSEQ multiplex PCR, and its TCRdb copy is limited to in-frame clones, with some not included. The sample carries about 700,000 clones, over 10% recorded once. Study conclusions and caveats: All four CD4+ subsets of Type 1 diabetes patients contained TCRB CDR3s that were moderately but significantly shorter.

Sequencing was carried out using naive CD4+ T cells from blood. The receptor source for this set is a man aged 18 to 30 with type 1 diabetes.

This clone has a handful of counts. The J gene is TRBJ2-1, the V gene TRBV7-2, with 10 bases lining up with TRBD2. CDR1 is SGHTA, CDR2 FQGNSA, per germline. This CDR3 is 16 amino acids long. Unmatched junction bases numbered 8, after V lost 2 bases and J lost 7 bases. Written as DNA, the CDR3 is TGTGCCAGCAGCTTAAGTATTACTAGCGGGAAAAATGAGCAGTTCTTC. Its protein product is CASSLSITSGKNEQFF.

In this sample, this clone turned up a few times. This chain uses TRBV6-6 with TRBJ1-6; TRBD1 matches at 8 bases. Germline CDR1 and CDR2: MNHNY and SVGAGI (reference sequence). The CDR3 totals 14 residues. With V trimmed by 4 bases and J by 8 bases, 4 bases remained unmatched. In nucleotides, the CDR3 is TGTGCCAGCAGTTCCCGGACAGGGCATTCACCCCTCCACTTT. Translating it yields CASSSRTGHSPLHF.

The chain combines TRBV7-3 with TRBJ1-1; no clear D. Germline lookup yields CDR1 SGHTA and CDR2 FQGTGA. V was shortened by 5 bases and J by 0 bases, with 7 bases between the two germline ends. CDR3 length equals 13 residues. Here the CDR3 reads CASSPGLNTEAFF. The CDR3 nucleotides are TGTGCCAGCAGCCCAGGACTGAACACTGAAGCTTTCTTT.

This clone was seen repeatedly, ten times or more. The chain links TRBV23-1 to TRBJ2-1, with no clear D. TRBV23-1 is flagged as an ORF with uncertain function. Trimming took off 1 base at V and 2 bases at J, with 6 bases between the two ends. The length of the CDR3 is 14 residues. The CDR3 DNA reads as TGCGCCAGCAGTCAATGTGCGGCCTACAATGAGCAGTTCTTC. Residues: CASSQCAAYNEQFF.

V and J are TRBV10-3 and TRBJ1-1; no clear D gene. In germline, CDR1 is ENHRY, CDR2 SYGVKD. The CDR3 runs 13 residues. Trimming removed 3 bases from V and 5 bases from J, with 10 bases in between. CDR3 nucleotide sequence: TGTGCCATCAGTGAAATCTCCGGGACTGAAGCTTTCTTT. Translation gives CAISEISGTEAFF.

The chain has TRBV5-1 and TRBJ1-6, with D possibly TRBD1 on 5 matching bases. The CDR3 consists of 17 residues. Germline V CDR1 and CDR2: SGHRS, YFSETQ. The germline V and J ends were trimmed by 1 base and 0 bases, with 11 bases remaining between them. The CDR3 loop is CASSLWGLSSYNSPLHF. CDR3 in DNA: TGCGCCAGCAGCTTGTGGGGACTCAGCTCCTATAATTCACCCCTCCACTTT.

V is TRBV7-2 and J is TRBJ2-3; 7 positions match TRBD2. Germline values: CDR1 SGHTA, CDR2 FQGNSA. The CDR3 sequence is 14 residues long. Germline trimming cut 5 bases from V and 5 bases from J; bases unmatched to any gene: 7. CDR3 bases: TGTGCCAGCAGCCTTAATCCGGGGGGAGATACGCAGTATTTT. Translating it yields CASSLNPGGDTQYF.

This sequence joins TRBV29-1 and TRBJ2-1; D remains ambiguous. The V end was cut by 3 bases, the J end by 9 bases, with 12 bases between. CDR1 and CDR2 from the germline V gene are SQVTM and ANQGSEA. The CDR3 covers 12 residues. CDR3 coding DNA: TGCAGCGTTGAGGGCGGATGGACTGAGCAGTTCTTC. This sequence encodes CSVEGGWTEQFF.

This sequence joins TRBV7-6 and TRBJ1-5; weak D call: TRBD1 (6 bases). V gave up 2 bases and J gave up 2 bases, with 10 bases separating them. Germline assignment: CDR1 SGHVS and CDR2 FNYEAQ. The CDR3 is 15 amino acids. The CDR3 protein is CASSLQQGGNQPQHF. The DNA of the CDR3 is TGTGCCAGCAGCTTACAACAGGGTGGCAATCAGCCCCAGCATTTT. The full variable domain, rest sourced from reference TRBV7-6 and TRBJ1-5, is GAGVSQSPRYKVTKRGQDVALRCDPISGHVSLYWYRQALGQGPEFLTYFNYEAQQDKSGLPNDRFSAERPEGSISTLTIQRTEQRDSAMYRCASSLQQGGNQPQHFGDGTRLSIL.

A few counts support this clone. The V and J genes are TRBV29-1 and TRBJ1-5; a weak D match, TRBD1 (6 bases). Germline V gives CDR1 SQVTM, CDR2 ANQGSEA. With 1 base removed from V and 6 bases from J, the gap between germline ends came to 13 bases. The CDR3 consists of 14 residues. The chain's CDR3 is CSVEVEGQSQPQHF. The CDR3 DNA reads TGCAGCGTTGAAGTGGAGGGACAAAGTCAGCCCCAGCATTTT.

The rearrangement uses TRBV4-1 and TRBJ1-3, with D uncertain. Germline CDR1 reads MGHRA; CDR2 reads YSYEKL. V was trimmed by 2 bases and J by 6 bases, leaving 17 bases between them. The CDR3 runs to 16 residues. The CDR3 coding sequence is TGCGCCAGCAGCCAATCCGCAGAGCGGAGAGAAAACACCATATATTTT. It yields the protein CASSQSAERRENTIYF.

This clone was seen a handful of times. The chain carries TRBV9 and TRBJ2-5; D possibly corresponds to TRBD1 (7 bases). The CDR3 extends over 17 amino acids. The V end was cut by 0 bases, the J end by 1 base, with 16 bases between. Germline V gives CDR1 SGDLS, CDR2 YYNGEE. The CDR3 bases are TGTGCCAGCAGCGTAGGCAGTGGAGGGGGCCCCCAAGAGACCCAGTACTTC. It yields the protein CASSVGSGGGPQETQYF. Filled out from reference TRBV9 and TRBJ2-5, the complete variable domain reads DSGVTQTPKHLITATGQRVTLRCSPRSGDLSVYWYQQSLDQGLQFLIQYYNGEERAKGNILERFSAQQFPDLHSELNLSSLELGDSALYFCASSVGSGGGPQETQYFGPGTRLLVL.

The CDR3 protein is CASRPSGFPEAFF. Here the CDR3 DNA reads TGTGCCAGCAGGCCTTCAGGTTTTCCTGAAGCTTTCTTT. The rearrangement joins TRBV6-5 to TRBJ1-1; D call uncertain. Trimming took 6 bases from V and 6 from J, leaving 14 bases between them. In germline, CDR1 is MNHEY, CDR2 SVGAGI. The CDR3 extends over 13 amino acids.

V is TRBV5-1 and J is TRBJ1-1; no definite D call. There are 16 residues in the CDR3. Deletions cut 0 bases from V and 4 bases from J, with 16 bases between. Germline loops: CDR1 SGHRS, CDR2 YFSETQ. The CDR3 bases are TGCGCCAGCAGCTTGGACAGAGGGTTAATAGGCACTGAAGCTTTCTTT. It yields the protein CASSLDRGLIGTEAFF.

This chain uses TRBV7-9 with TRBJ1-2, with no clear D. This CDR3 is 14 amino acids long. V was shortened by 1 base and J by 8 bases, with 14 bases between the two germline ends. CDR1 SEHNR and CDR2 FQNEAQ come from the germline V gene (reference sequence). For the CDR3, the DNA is TGTGCCAGCAGCTTAGTAGGGTCCTCGGGCGGCTACACCTTC. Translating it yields CASSLVGSSGGYTF.

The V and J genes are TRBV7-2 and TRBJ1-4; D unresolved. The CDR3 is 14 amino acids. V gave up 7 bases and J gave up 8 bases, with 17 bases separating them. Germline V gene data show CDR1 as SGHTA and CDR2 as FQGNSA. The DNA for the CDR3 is TGTGCCAGCACCCTGCCCCTGATGGGCGAAAAACTGTTTTTT. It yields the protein CASTLPLMGEKLFF.

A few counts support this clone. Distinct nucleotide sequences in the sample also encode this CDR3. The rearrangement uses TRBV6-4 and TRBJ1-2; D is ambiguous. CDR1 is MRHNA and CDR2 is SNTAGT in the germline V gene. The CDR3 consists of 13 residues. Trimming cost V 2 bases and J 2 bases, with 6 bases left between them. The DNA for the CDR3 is TGTGCCAGCAGTGACGTCCCCAACTATGGCTACACCTTC. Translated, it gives CASSDVPNYGYTF.

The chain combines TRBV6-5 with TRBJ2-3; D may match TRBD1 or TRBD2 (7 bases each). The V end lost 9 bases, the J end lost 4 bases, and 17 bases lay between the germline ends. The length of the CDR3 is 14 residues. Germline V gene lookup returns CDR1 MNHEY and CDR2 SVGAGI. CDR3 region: CASRTPGGADTQYF. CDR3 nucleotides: TGTGCCAGTCGGACACCAGGGGGGGCAGATACGCAGTATTTT.

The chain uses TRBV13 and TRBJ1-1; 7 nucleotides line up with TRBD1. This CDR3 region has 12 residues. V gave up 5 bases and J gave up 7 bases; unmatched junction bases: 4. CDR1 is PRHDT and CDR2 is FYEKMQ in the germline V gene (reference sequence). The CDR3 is CASSLRQGEAFF. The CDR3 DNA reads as TGTGCCAGCAGCCTCCGACAGGGTGAAGCTTTCTTT. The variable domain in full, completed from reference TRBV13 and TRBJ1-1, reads AAGVIQSPRHLIKEKRETATLKCYPIPRHDTVYWYQQGPGQDPQFLISFYEKMQSDKGSIPDRFSAQQFSDYHSELNMSSLELGDSALYFCASSLRQGEAFFGQGTRLTVV.

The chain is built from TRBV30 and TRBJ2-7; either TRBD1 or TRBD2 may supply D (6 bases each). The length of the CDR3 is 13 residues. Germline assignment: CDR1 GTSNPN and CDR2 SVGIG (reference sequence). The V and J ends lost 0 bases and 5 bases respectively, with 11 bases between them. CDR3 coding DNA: TGTGCCTGGAGTGTAGGGGGGCCCGACGAGCAGTACTTC. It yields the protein CAWSVGGPDEQYF.

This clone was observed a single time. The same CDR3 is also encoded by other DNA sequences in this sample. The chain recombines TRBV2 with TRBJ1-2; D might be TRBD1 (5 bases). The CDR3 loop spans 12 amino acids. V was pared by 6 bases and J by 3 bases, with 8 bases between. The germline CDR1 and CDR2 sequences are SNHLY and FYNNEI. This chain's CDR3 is CASRRGDYGYTF. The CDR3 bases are TGTGCCAGCAGGAGGGGTGACTATGGCTACACCTTC.

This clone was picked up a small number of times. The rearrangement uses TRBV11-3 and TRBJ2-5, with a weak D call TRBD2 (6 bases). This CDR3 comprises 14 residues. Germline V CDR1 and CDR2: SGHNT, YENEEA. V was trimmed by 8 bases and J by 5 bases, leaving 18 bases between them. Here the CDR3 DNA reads TGTGCCAGCGTTGAGTCGGGGGTCCGGGAGACCCAGTACTTC. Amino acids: CASVESGVRETQYF. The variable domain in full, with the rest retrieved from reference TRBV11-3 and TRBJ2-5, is EAGVVQSPRYKIIEKKQPVAFWCNPISGHNTLYWYLQNLGQGPELLIRYENEEAVDDSQLPKDRFSAERLKGVDSTLKIQPAELGDSAVYLCASVESGVRETQYFGPGTRLLVL.

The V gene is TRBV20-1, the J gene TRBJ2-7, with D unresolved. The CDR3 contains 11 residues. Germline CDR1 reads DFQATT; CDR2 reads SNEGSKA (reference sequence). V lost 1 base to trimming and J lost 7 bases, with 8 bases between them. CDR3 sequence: CSARVGSEQYF. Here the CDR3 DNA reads TGCAGTGCTAGAGTCGGTTCTGAGCAGTACTTC.

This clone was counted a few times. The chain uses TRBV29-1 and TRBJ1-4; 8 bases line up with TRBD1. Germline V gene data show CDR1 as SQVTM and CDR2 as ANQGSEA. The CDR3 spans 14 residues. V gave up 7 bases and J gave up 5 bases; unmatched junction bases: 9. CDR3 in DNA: TGCAGCGCCCCTTTGGACAGGGAAAATGAAAAACTGTTTTTT. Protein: CSAPLDRENEKLFF.

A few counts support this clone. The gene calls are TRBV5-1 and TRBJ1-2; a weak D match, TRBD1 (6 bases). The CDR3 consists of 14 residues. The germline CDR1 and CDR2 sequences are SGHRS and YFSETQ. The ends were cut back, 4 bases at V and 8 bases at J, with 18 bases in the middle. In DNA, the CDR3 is TGCGCCAGCAGCCCTGGTGGGTCAGGGGACGGCTACACCTTC. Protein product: CASSPGGSGDGYTF.

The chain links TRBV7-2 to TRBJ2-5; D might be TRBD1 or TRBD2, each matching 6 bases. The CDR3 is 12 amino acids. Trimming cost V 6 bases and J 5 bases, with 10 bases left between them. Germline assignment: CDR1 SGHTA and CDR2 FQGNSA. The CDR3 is CASRSGAETQYF. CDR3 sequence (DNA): TGTGCCAGCAGGTCGGGGGCCGAGACCCAGTACTTC.